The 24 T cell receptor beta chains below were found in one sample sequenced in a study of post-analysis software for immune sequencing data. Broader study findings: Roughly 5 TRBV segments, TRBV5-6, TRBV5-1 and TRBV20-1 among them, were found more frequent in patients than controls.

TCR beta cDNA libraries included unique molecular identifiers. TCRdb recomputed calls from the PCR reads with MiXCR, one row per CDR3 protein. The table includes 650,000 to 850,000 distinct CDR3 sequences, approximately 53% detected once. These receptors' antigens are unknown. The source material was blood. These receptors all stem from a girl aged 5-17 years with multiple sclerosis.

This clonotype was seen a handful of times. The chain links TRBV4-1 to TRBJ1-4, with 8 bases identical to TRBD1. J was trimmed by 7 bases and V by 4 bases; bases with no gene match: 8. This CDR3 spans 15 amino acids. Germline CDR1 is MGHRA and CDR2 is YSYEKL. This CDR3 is CASSLSGTGGEKLFF. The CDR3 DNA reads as TGCGCCAGCAGCCTTTCCGGGACAGGTGGTGAAAAACTGTTTTTT.

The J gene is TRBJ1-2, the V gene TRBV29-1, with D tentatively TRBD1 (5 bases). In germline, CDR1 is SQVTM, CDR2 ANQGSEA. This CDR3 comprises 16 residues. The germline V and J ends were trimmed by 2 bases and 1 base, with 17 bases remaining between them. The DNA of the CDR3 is TGCAGCGTTGAACGACAGCAGACCTTCATTAACTATGGCTACACCTTC. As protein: CSVERQQTFINYGYTF. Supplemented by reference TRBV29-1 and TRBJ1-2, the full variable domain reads SAVISQKPSRDICQRGTSLTIQCQVDSQVTMMFWYRQQPGQSLTLIATANQGSEATYESGFVIDKFPISRPNLTFSTLTVSNMSPEDSSIYLCSVERQQTFINYGYTFGSGTRLTVV.

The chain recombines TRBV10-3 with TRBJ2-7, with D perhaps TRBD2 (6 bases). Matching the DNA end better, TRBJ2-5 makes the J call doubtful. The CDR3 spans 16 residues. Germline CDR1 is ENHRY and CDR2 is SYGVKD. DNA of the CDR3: TGTGCCATCAGTGAGCCACAGGCCGGGGGAGAAGAGACCCAGTACTTC. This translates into CAISEPQAGGEETQYF.

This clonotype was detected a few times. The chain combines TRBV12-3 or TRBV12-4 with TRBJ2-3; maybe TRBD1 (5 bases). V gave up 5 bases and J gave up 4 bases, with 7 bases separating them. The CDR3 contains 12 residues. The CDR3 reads CASSQGSDTQYF. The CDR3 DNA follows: TGTGCCAGCAGTCAGGGATCAGATACGCAGTATTTT.

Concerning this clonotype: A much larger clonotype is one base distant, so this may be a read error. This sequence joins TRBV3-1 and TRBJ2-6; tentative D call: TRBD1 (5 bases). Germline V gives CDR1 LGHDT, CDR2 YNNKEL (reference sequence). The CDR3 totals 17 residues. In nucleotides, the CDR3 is TGTGCCAGCAGCCAAGGAGGCACAGCGTCTGGGGCCAACGTCCCGACTTTC. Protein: CASSQGGTASGANVPTF.

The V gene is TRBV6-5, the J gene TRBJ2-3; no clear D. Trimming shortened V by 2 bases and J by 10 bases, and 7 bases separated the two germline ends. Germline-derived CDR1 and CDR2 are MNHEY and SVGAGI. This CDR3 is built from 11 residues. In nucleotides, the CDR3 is TGTGCCAGCAGTTACGGCGCGGCGCAGTATTTT. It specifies CASSYGAAQYF.

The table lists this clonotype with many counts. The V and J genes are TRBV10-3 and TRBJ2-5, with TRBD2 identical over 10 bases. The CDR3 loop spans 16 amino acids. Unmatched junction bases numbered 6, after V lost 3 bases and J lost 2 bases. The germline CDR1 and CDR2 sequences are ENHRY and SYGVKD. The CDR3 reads CAISDRASGSQETQYF. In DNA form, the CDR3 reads TGTGCCATCAGTGATCGGGCTAGCGGGAGTCAAGAGACCCAGTACTTC.

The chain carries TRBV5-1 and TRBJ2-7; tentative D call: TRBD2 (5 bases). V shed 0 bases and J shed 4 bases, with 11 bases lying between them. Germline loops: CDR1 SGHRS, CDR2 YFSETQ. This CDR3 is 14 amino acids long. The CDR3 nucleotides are TGCGCCAGCAGCTTGGTAACTCGGGGATACGAGCAGTACTTC. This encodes CASSLVTRGYEQYF.

The CDR3 reads CASGQNQPQHF. The CDR3 nucleotides read TGTGCTAGTGGCCAAAATCAGCCCCAGCATTTT. The chain joins TRBV12-5 to TRBJ1-5; no clear D gene. The CDR3 is 11 residues long. CDR1 and CDR2 from the germline V gene are LGHNT and FRNRAP. The V end lost 6 bases, the J end lost 4 bases, and 4 bases lay between the germline ends.

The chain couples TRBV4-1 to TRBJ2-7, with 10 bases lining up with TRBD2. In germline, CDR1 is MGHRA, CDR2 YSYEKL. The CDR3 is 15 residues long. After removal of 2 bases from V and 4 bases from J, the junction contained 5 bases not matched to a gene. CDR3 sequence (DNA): TGCGCCAGCAGCCAATCTCTAGCGGGAGATTACGAGCAGTACTTC. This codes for CASSQSLAGDYEQYF.

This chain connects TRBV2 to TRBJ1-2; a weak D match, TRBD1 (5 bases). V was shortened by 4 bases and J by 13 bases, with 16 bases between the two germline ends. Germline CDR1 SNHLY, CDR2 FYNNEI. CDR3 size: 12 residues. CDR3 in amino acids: CASSVSGLLGTF. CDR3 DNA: TGTGCCAGCAGTGTCTCGGGACTCTTGGGCACCTTC.

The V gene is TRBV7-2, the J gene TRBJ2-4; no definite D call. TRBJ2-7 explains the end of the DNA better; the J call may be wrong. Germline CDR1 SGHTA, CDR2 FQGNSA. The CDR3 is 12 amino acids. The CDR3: CASSLGWSEQYF. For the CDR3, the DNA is TGTGCCAGCAGCTTAGGTTGGAGCGAGCAGTACTTC.

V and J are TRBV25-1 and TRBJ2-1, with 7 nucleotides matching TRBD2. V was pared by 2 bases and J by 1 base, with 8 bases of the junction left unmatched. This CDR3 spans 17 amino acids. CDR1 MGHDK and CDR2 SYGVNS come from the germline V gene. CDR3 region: CASSEGIASGSYNEQFF. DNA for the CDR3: TGTGCCAGCAGTGAAGGCATCGCTAGCGGATCCTACAATGAGCAGTTCTTC.

CDR3 nucleotides: TGTGCCAGCAGCTCCCAAGCGGCGGGGGTCTATGAGCAGTACTTC. It codes for CASSSQAAGVYEQYF. V gene TRBV7-6 combines with J gene TRBJ2-5, with 7 positions matching TRBD2. Unmatched junction bases numbered 16, after V lost 4 bases and J lost 11 bases. CDR1 is SGHVS and CDR2 is FNYEAQ in the germline V gene. The CDR3 has 15 residues.

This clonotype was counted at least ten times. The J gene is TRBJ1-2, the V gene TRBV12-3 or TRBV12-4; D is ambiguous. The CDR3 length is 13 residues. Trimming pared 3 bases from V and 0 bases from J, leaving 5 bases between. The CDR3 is CASSFAANYGYTF. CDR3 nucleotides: TGTGCCAGCAGTTTCGCAGCTAACTATGGCTACACCTTC.

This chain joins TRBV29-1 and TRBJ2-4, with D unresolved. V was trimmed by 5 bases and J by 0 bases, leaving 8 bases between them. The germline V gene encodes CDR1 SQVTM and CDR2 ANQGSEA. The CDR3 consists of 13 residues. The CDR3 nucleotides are TGCAGCGTTCCTGGGTTAGCCAAAAACATTCAGTACTTC. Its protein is CSVPGLAKNIQYF.

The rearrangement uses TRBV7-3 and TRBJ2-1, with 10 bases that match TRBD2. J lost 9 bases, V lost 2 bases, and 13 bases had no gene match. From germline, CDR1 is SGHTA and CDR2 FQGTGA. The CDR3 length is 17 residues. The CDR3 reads CASSLLPSGSFLVEQFF. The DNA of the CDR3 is TGTGCCAGCAGCTTATTACCTAGCGGGAGTTTCCTAGTTGAGCAGTTCTTC.

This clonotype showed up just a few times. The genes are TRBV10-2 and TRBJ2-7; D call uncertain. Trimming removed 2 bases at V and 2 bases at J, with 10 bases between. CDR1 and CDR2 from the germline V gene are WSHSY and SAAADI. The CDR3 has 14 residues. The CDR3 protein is CASSERADAYEQYF. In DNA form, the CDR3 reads TGCGCCAGCAGTGAGCGGGCAGACGCCTACGAGCAGTACTTC.

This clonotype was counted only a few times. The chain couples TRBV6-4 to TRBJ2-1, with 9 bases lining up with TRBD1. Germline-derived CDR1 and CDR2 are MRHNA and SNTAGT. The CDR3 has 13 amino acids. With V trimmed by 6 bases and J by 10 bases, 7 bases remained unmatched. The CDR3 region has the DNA TGTGCCAGCAGCCGTATCGGACAGGGGGAGCAGTTCTTC. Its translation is CASSRIGQGEQFF.

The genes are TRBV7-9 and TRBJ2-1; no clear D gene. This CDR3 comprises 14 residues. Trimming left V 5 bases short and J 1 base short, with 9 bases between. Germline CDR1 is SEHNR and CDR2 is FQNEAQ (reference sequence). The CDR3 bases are TGTGCCAGCAGCGCTCCAAATTCCTACAATGAGCAGTTCTTC. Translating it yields CASSAPNSYNEQFF. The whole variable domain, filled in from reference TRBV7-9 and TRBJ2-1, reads DTGVSQNPRHKITKRGQNVTFRCDPISEHNRLYWYRQTLGQGPEFLTYFQNEAQLEKSRLLSDRFSAERPKGSFSTLEIQRTEQGDSAMYLCASSAPNSYNEQFFGPGTRLTVL.

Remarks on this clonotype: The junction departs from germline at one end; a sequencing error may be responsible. CDR3 region: CSAEPDNEQFF. The CDR3 nucleotides are TGCAGCGCTGAACCCGACAATGAGCAGTTCTTC. The J gene is TRBJ2-1, the V gene TRBV29-1; D gene ambiguous. CDR3 length equals 11 residues. CDR1 and CDR2 from the germline V gene are SQVTM and ANQGSEA.

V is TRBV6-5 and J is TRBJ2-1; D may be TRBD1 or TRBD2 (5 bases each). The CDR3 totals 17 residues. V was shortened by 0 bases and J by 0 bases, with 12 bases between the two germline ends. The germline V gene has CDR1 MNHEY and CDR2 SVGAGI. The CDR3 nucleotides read TGTGCCAGCAGTTACTCGTCGGACACTAGCTCCTACAATGAGCAGTTCTTC. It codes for CASSYSSDTSSYNEQFF.

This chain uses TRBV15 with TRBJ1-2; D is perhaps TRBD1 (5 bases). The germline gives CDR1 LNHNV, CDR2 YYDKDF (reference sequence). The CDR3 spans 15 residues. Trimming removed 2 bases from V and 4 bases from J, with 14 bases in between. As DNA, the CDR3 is TGTGCCACCAGCAGACCGGGGGGGTCCCTCTATGGCTACACCTTC. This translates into CATSRPGGSLYGYTF.

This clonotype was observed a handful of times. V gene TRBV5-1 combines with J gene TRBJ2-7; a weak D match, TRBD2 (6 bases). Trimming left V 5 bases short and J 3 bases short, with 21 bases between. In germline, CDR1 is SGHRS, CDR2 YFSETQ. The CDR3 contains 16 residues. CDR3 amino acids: CASRWTITTQVYEQYF. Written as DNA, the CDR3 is TGCGCCAGCAGGTGGACTATCACGACGCAGGTCTACGAGCAGTACTTC.